Sequencing of this TCR beta chain was carried out in a study of T-cell memory formation after mild COVID-19. This clonotype was recorded at least ten times. The CDR3 covers 17 residues. J gave up 4 bases and V 3 bases, and 12 bases lay outside the gene matches. CDR1 and CDR2 from the germline V gene are KGHDR and SFDVKD. TCRdb ran MiXCR on the 5' RACE reads and lists one entry per CDR3 protein. Of 50,000 to 60,000 distinct CDR3 sequences in the sample, around a quarter are singletons; the top ten hold more than 40%. The V gene is TRBV24-1, the J gene TRBJ2-7; 9 nucleotides line up with TRBD1. The sequenced sample was PBMCs or a T cell subset sorted from them (not recorded which). This receptor was identified in a man aged 18 to 29 who had mild COVID-19 (a few samples of this study predate the infection). Cell type and time point are not known. DNA of the CDR3: TGTGCCACCAGTGATCTGACTGAACAGGGGGCTAGGTACGAGCAGTACTTC. This sequence encodes CATSDLTEQGARYEQYF.